The rows below give T cell receptor beta chains drawn from one sample of a study of shared clonotypes between healthy human individuals. Libraries were prepared by immunoSEQ multiplex PCR; TCRdb keeps only in-frame clonotypes and omits some of them. The table has some 1 million clones, under 80% seen once. The sequencing sample was made of memory CD4+ T cells sorted from blood. Source of these receptors: a man aged 18-30 years in good health. The CDR3 runs from the conserved cysteine through the conserved F or W. Each record gives: V gene, J gene, D gene, CDR3 protein, CDR3 DNA. A D gene is named only where the DNA matches it firmly.

V: TRBV5-1; J: TRBJ2-7; D: TRBD2; CDR3: CASSLALAGASFEQYF; DNA: TGCGCCAGCAGCTTGGCCCTAGCGGGAGCGTCTTTCGAGCAGTACTTC
V: TRBV10-1; J: TRBJ2-1; D: NA; CDR3: CASSEYVGYNEQFF; DNA: TGCGCCAGCAGTGAATATGTGGGTTACAATGAGCAGTTCTTC
V: TRBV6-5; J: TRBJ1-1; D: NA; CDR3: CASGRTEAFF; DNA: TGTGCCAGCGGGCGGACTGAAGCTTTCTTT
V: TRBV11-2; J: TRBJ2-1; D: NA; CDR3: CASSLDVRGRNEQFF; DNA: TGTGCCAGCAGCTTAGATGTCCGAGGCCGCAATGAGCAGTTCTTC
V: TRBV2; J: TRBJ2-7; D: TRBD2; CDR3: CASSDPGLAGAHGDF; DNA: TGTGCCAGCAGTGACCCAGGACTAGCGGGGGCCCACGGGGACTTC
V: TRBV27; J: TRBJ1-5; D: NA; CDR3: CASSSGFQPQHF; DNA: TGTGCCAGCAGTTCGGGTTTTCAGCCCCAGCATTTT
V: TRBV18; J: TRBJ2-7; D: TRBD1; CDR3: CASSLGQETYEQYF; DNA: TGTGCCAGCTCACTAGGACAGGAAACCTACGAGCAGTACTTC
V: TRBV27; J: TRBJ2-3; D: NA; CDR3: CASSLRDRRPDTQYF; DNA: TGTGCCAGCAGTTTAAGGGACCGAAGACCAGATACGCAGTATTTT
V: TRBV5-1; J: TRBJ2-2; D: NA; CDR3: CASSLVTLNTGELFF; DNA: TGCGCCAGCAGCTTGGTGACACTGAACACCGGGGAGCTGTTTTTT
V: TRBV20-1; J: TRBJ2-7; D: NA; CDR3: CSALLTYEQYF; DNA: TGCAGTGCTCTACTAACTTACGAGCAGTACTTC
V: TRBV19; J: TRBJ2-3; D: NA; CDR3: CARRPGWGTDTQYF; DNA: TGTGCCCGCCGCCCAGGGTGGGGCACAGATACGCAGTATTTT
V: TRBV30; J: TRBJ1-6; D: NA; CDR3: CAWSSRRTISYNSPLHF; DNA: TGTGCCTGGAGTTCCCGACGCACAATCTCCTATAATTCACCCCTCCACTTT
V: TRBV4-3; J: TRBJ1-4; D: NA; CDR3: CASSQDLRVTNEKLFF; DNA: TGCGCCAGCAGCCAAGATCTCAGAGTAACTAATGAAAAACTGTTTTTT
V: TRBV18; J: TRBJ2-7; D: TRBD2; CDR3: CASSPGSGAFYEQYF; DNA: TGTGCCAGCTCACCCGGTAGCGGGGCTTTCTACGAGCAGTACTTC